This T cell receptor (beta chain) was sequenced in a study of CD8 T cells in ankylosing spondylitis. Germline V gene data show CDR1 as MNHNS and CDR2 as SASEGT. This CDR3 has 15 residues. The V end lost 4 bases, the J end lost 4 bases, and 15 bases lay between the germline ends. In TCRdb, the 5' RACE reads were re-called with MiXCR into one record per CDR3 protein. The repertoire consists of hundreds of thousands of distinct CDR3 sequences, with roughly 10% occurring once and the leading ten covering approximately 0.51%. As concerns this clonotype: What it binds is unknown.

Points from the study as a whole: A TCR beta motif of eight or nine highly homologous variants seemed to mark ankylosing spondylitis blood.

The clonotype comes from a male donor with ankylosing spondylitis. The gene calls are TRBV6-1 and TRBJ2-3; D call uncertain. Sequencing was done on a sample of blood, either unsorted or a sorted T cell fraction (not recorded which). Here the CDR3 reads CASSARRQAPDTQYF. The CDR3 DNA is TGTGCCAGCAGTGCCCGACGTCAGGCGCCAGATACGCAGTATTTT.